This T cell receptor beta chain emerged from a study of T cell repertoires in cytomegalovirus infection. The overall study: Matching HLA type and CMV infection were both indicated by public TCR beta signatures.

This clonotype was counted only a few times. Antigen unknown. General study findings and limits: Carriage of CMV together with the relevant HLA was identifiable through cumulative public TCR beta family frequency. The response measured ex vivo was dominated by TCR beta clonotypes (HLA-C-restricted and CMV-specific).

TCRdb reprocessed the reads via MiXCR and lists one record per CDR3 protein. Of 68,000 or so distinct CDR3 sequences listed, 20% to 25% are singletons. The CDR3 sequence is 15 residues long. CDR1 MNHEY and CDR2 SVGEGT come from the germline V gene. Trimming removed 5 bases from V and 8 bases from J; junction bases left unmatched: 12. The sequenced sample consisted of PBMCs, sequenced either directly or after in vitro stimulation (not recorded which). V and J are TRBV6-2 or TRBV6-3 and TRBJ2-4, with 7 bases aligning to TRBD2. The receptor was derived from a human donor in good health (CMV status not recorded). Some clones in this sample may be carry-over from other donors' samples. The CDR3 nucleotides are TGTGCCAGCAGTCCTCTCGCGGGAGAGAAATACATTCAGTACTTC. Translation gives CASSPLAGEKYIQYF.